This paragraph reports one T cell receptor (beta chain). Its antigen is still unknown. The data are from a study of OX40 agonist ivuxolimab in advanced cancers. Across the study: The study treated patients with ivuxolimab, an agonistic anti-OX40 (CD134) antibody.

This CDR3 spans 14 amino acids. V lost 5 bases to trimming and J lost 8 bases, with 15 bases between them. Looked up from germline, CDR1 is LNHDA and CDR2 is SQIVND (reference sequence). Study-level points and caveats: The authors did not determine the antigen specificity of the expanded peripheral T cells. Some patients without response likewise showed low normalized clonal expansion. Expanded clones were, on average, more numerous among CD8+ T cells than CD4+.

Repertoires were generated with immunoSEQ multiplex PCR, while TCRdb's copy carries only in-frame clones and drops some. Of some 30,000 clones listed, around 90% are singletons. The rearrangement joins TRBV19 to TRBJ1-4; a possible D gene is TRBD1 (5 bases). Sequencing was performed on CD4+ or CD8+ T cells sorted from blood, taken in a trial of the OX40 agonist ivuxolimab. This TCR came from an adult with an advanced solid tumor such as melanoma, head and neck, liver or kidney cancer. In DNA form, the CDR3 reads TGTGCCAGTAGTCGGCGGGGACTTGGCGAAAAACTGTTTTTT. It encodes CASSRRGLGEKLFF. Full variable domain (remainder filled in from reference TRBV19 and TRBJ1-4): DGGITQSPKYLFRKEGQNVTLSCEQNLNHDAMYWYRQDPGQGLRLIYYSQIVNDFQKGDIAEGYSVSREKKESFPLTVTSAQKNPTAFYLCASSRRGLGEKLFFGSGTQLSVL.